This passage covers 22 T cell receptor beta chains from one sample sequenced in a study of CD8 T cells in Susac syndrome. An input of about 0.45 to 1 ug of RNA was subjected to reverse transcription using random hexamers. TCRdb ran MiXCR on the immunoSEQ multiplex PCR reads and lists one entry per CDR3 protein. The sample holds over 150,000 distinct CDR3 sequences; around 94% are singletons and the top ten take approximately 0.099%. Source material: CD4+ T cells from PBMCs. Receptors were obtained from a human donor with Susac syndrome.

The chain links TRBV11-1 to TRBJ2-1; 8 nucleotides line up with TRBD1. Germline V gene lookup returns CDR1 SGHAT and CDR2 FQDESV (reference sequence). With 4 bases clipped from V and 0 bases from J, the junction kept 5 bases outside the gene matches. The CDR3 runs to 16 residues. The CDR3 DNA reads TGTGCCAGCAGCTCAGGGGGCCGCGGCTCCTACAATGAGCAGTTCTTC. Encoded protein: CASSSGGRGSYNEQFF.

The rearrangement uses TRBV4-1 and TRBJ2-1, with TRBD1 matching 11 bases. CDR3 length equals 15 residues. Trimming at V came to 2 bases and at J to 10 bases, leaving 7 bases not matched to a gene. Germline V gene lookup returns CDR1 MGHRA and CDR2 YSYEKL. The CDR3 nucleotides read TGCGCCAGCAGCCAACCACGGACAGGGGGCAGGGAGCAGTTCTTC. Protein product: CASSQPRTGGREQFF.

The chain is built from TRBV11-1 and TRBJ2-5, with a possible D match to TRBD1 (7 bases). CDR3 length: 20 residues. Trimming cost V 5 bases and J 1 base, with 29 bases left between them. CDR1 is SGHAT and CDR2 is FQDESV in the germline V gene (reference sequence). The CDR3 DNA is TGTGCCAGCAGCCCTGCTTGGGGGGCACTAGGGGCAGGGGGCCAAGAGACCCAGTACTTC. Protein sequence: CASSPAWGALGAGGQETQYF.

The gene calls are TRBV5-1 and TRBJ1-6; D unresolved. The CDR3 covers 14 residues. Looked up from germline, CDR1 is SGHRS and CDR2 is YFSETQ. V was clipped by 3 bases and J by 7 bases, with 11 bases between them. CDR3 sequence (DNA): TGCGCCAGCAGCTCGGGGAGGGTGAATTCACCCCTCCACTTT. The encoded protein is CASSSGRVNSPLHF.

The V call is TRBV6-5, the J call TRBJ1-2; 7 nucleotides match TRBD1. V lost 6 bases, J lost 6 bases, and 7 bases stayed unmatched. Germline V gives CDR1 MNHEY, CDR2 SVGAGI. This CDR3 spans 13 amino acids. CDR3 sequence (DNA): TGTGCCAGCAGGAGGGGGCAGATCAATGGCTACACCTTC. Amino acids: CASRRGQINGYTF.

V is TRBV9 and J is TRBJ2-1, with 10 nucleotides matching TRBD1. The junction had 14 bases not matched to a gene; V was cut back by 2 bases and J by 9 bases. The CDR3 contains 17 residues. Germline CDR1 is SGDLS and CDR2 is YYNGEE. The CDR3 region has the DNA TGTGCCAGCAGCGTCCAGAGATCCGGGACAGGGGAAGGTGAGCAGTTCTTC. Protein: CASSVQRSGTGEGEQFF.

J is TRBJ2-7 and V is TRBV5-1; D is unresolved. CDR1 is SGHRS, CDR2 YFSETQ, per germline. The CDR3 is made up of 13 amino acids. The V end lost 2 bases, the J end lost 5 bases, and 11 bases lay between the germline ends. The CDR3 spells CASSLGLDNEQYF. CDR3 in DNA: TGCGCCAGCAGCTTAGGGTTAGACAACGAGCAGTACTTC.

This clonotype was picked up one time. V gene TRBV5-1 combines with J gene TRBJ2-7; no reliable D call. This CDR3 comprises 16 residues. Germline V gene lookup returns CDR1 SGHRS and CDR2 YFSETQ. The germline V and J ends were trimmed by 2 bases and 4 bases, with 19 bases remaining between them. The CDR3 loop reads CASSFPGPQESYEQYF. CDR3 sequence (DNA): TGCGCCAGCAGCTTTCCCGGGCCCCAGGAGTCTTACGAGCAGTACTTC.

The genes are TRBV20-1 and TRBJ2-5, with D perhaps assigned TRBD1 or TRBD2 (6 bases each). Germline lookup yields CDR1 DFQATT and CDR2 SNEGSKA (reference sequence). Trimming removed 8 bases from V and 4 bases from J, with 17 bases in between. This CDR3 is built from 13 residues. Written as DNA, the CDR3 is TGCAGTCCCAAGGAGGGGGGAAGAGAGACCCAGTACTTC. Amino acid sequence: CSPKEGGRETQYF.

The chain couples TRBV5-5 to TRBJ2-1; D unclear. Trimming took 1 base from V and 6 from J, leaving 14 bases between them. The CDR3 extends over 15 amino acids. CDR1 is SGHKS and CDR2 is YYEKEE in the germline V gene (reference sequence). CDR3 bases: TGTGCCAGCAGCTTGACCCCTACGCGGTCCAATGAGCAGTTCTTC. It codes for CASSLTPTRSNEQFF.

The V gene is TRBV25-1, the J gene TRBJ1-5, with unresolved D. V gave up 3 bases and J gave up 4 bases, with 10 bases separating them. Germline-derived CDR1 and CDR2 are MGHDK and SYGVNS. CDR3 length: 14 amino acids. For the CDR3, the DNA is TGTGCCAGCAGTGAGACCGTGGGAAATCAGCCCCAGCATTTT. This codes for CASSETVGNQPQHF.

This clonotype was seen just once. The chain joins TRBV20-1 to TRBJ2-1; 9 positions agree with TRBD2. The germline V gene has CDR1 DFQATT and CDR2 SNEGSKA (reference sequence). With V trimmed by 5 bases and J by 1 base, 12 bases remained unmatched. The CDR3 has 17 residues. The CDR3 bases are TGCAGTGCTCGGCTAGCGTCTGCGGGGGGGTCCTACAATGAGCAGTTCTTC. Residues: CSARLASAGGSYNEQFF.

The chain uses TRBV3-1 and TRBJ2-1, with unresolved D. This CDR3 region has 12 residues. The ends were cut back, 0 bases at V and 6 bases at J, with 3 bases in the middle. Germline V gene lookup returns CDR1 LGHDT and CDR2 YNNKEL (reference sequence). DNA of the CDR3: TGTGCCAGCAGCCAAGATCCCAATGAGCAGTTCTTC. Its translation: CASSQDPNEQFF.

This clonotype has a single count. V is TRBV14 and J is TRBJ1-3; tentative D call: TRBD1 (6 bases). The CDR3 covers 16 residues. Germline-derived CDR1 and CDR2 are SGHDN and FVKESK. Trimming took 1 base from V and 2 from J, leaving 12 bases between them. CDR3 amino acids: CASSQVGGSPGNTIYF. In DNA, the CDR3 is TGTGCCAGCAGCCAAGTAGGGGGATCCCCTGGAAACACCATATATTTT.

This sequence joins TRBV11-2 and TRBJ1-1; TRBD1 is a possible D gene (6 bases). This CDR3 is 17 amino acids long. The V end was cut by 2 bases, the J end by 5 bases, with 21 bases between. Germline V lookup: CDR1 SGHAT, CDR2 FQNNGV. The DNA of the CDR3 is TGTGCCAGCAGCTTAATTAAAGGGGGGACTTGGGGGACTGAAGCTTTCTTT. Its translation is CASSLIKGGTWGTEAFF.

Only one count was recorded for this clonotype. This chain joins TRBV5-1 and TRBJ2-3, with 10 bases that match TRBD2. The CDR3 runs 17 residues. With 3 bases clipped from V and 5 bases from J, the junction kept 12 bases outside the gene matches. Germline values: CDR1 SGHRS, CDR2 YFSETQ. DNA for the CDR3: TGCGCCAGCAGCTCCAGAAGGACTAGCGGTGGGGGAGATACGCAGTATTTT. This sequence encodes CASSSRRTSGGGDTQYF.

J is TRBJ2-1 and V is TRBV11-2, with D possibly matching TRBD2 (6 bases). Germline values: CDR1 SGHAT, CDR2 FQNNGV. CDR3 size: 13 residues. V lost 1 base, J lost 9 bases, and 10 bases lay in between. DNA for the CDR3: TGTGCCAGCAGCTTAGTACTAGCAGTTGAGCAGTTCTTC. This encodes CASSLVLAVEQFF.

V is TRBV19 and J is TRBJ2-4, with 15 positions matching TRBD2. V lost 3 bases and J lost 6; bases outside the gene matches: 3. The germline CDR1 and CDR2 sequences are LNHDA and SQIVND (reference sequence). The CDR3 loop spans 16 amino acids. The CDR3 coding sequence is TGTGCCAGTAGTATCGGACTAGCGGGAGGGATAAACATTCAGTACTTC. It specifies CASSIGLAGGINIQYF.

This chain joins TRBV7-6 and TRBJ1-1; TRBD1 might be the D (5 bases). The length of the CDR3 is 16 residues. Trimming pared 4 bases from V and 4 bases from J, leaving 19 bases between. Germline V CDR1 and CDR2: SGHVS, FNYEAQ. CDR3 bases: TGTGCCAGCAGCTCCCACCGGGACCGGGGACTCACTGAAGCTTTCTTT. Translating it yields CASSSHRDRGLTEAFF.

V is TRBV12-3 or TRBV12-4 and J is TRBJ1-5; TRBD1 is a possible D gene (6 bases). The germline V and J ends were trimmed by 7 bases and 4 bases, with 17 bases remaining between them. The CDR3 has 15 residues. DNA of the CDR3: TGTGCCAGCACAAAAGGGCAGGGGATGAATCAGCCCCAGCATTTT. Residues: CASTKGQGMNQPQHF.

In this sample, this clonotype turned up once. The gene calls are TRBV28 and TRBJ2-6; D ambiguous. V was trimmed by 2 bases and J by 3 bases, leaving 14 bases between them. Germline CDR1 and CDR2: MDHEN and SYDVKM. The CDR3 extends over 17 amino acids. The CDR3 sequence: CASSLSPPRRGANVLTF. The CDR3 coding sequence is TGTGCCAGCAGTTTAAGCCCCCCTAGGCGTGGGGCCAACGTCCTGACTTTC.

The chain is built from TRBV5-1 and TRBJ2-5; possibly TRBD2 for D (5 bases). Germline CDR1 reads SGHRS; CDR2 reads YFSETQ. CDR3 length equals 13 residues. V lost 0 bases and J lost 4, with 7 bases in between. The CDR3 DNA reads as TGCGCCAGCAGCTTGGTCGGGATAGAGACCCAGTACTTC. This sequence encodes CASSLVGIETQYF.